The rows below give T cell receptor beta chains drawn from one sample of a study of siplizumab effects on memory and regulatory T cells. Clones were read by immunoSEQ multiplex PCR, and TCRdb kept only the in-frame ones, dropping some. This table holds roughly 92,000 clones, roughly 94% found once. The sequenced material came from non-Treg CD4+ T cells sorted from blood. These TCRs come from a human donor in good health. Each CDR3 is given with its conserved first and last residue. D genes are given only for firm matches. Not all rows give a size; the values are once, few, many and, for expanded clones, a class.

cdr3_aa: CASSTKGTSGRLRPDTQYF
cdr3_nt: TGTGCCAGCAGCACGAAAGGGACTAGCGGGAGGCTCCGCCCAGATACGCAGTATTTT
clone_size: -
j_call: TRBJ2-3
v_call: TRBV7-2
d_call: TRBD2

cdr3_aa: CAWRTGTGIYEQYF
cdr3_nt: TGTGCCTGGAGGACCGGGACAGGGATCTACGAGCAGTACTTC
clone_size: -
j_call: TRBJ2-7
v_call: TRBV30
d_call: TRBD1

cdr3_aa: CASSPSGFTDTQYF
cdr3_nt: TGTGCCAGCTCACCTAGCGGGTTCACAGATACGCAGTATTTT
clone_size: -
j_call: TRBJ2-3
v_call: TRBV18
d_call: TRBD2

cdr3_aa: CASSLRTPWMDGYTF
cdr3_nt: TGCGCCAGCAGCTTGAGGACCCCCTGGATGGATGGCTACACCTTC
clone_size: -
j_call: TRBJ1-2
v_call: TRBV5-1
d_call: -

cdr3_aa: CASSPPDRRSYEQYF
cdr3_nt: TGTGCCAGCTCACCGCCGGACAGGCGGTCCTACGAGCAGTACTTC
clone_size: once
j_call: TRBJ2-7
v_call: TRBV18
d_call: TRBD1

cdr3_aa: CASSDITGSITDTQYF
cdr3_nt: TGTGCCAGCAGTGATATCACAGGATCTATCACAGATACGCAGTATTTT
clone_size: -
j_call: TRBJ2-3
v_call: TRBV27
d_call: -

cdr3_aa: CASSEVGGYNEQFF
cdr3_nt: TGTGCCAGCAGTGAAGTGGGAGGGTACAATGAGCAGTTCTTC
clone_size: -
j_call: TRBJ2-1
v_call: TRBV2
d_call: TRBD2

cdr3_aa: CASSLALGAGNTIYF
cdr3_nt: TGTGCCAGCAGCTTAGCTTTAGGGGCTGGAAACACCATATATTTT
clone_size: -
j_call: TRBJ1-3
v_call: TRBV7-2
d_call: -

cdr3_aa: CASSSPRGATNEKLFF
cdr3_nt: TGTGCCAGCAGCTCTCCGCGGGGGGCGACTAATGAAAAACTGTTTTTT
clone_size: -
j_call: TRBJ1-4
v_call: TRBV28
d_call: -

cdr3_aa: CASSQNRRSTDTQYF
cdr3_nt: TGTGCCAGCAGCCAAAATAGGAGGTCCACAGATACGCAGTATTTT
clone_size: -
j_call: TRBJ2-3
v_call: TRBV14
d_call: -

cdr3_aa: CASSIGQFYEQYF
cdr3_nt: TGTGCCAGTAGTATCGGACAGTTCTACGAGCAGTACTTC
clone_size: -
j_call: TRBJ2-7
v_call: TRBV19
d_call: -

cdr3_aa: CATSRRAAGNVDTQYF
cdr3_nt: TGTGCCACCAGCAGAAGGGCGGCGGGTAACGTGGATACGCAGTATTTT
clone_size: -
j_call: TRBJ2-3
v_call: TRBV15
d_call: -

cdr3_aa: CASSLESGMNTEAFF
cdr3_nt: TGTGCCAGCAGCTTAGAATCGGGGATGAACACTGAAGCTTTCTTT
clone_size: -
j_call: TRBJ1-1
v_call: TRBV7-6
d_call: -

cdr3_aa: CASSLTRLAKNIQYF
cdr3_nt: TGTGCCAGCAGTTTAACTAGGCTAGCCAAAAACATTCAGTACTTC
clone_size: -
j_call: TRBJ2-4
v_call: TRBV27
d_call: -

cdr3_aa: CASSQWVPAGRREYEQYF
cdr3_nt: TGTGCCAGCAGCCAATGGGTTCCAGCGGGACGCCGGGAGTACGAGCAGTACTTC
clone_size: -
j_call: TRBJ2-7
v_call: TRBV14
d_call: TRBD2

cdr3_aa: CASSDAQGRETQYF
cdr3_nt: TGTGCCAGCAGCGATGCCCAGGGTCGGGAGACCCAGTACTTC
clone_size: -
j_call: TRBJ2-5
v_call: TRBV9
d_call: -

cdr3_aa: CASSVMASTSTDTQYF
cdr3_nt: TGTGCCAGCAGCGTGATGGCATCCACTAGCACAGATACGCAGTATTTT
clone_size: -
j_call: TRBJ2-3
v_call: TRBV9
d_call: -

cdr3_aa: CASSPEMVGNTIYF
cdr3_nt: TGCGCCAGCAGCCCGGAAATGGTCGGAAACACCATATATTTT
clone_size: -
j_call: TRBJ1-3
v_call: TRBV5-1
d_call: -

cdr3_aa: CASSLSGRRSSSGNTIYF
cdr3_nt: TGCGCCAGCAGCTTGTCGGGCCGACGGTCCAGCTCTGGAAACACCATATATTTT
clone_size: -
j_call: TRBJ1-3
v_call: TRBV5-1
d_call: -

cdr3_aa: CASSALRARDAEAFF
cdr3_nt: TGTGCCAGCAGTGCCCTCAGGGCACGGGACGCTGAAGCTTTCTTT
clone_size: -
j_call: TRBJ1-1
v_call: TRBV6-1
d_call: -

cdr3_aa: CASTSGHSNQPQHF
cdr3_nt: TGTGCCAGTACGTCAGGACATAGCAATCAGCCCCAGCATTTT
clone_size: -
j_call: TRBJ1-5
v_call: TRBV19
d_call: -

cdr3_aa: CASTADSLSEQYF
cdr3_nt: TGTGCCAGCACCGCGGACAGTTTATCCGAGCAGTACTTC
clone_size: -
j_call: TRBJ2-7
v_call: TRBV7-8
d_call: -

cdr3_aa: CASSILAEAFF
cdr3_nt: TGTGCCAGTAGTATTCTCGCTGAAGCTTTCTTT
clone_size: -
j_call: TRBJ1-1
v_call: TRBV19
d_call: -

cdr3_aa: CASSQVGLAGTGELFF
cdr3_nt: TGTGCCAGCAGCCAAGTAGGACTAGCGGGAACCGGGGAGCTGTTTTTT
clone_size: -
j_call: TRBJ2-2
v_call: TRBV14
d_call: TRBD2

cdr3_aa: CASSEAARTGGSGNTIYF
cdr3_nt: TGCGCCAGCAGTGAGGCGGCCAGAACAGGGGGCAGTGGAAACACCATATATTTT
clone_size: -
j_call: TRBJ1-3
v_call: TRBV10-2
d_call: TRBD1

cdr3_aa: CASSVAPVQEKLFF
cdr3_nt: TGTGCCAGCAGCGTGGCGCCTGTCCAGGAAAAACTGTTTTTT
clone_size: -
j_call: TRBJ1-4
v_call: TRBV9
d_call: -

cdr3_aa: CAWSKGLPDGEQFF
cdr3_nt: TGTGCCTGGAGTAAGGGTTTACCAGACGGTGAGCAGTTCTTC
clone_size: -
j_call: TRBJ2-1
v_call: TRBV30
d_call: -

cdr3_aa: CASSPRTTGEQFF
cdr3_nt: TGTGCCAGCAGCCCGCGGACGACGGGGGAGCAGTTCTTC
clone_size: -
j_call: TRBJ2-1
v_call: TRBV7-3
d_call: -

cdr3_aa: CASSSALLATVYNEQFF
cdr3_nt: TGCGCCAGCAGCTCCGCCCTTCTAGCAACAGTCTACAATGAGCAGTTCTTC
clone_size: -
j_call: TRBJ2-1
v_call: TRBV5-1
d_call: -

cdr3_aa: CASRRDRGSTGELFF
cdr3_nt: TGTGCCAGCAGGAGGGACAGGGGGTCTACCGGGGAGCTGTTTTTT
clone_size: -
j_call: TRBJ2-2
v_call: TRBV6-1
d_call: TRBD1

cdr3_aa: CASSLIQGVGGYTF
cdr3_nt: TGTGCCAGCAGCTTGATCCAGGGGGTTGGAGGCTACACCTTC
clone_size: -
j_call: TRBJ1-2
v_call: TRBV5-4
d_call: TRBD1

cdr3_aa: CASSPGWGDTQYF
cdr3_nt: TGTGCCAGTAGTCCCGGATGGGGAGATACGCAGTATTTT
clone_size: -
j_call: TRBJ2-3
v_call: TRBV19
d_call: -

cdr3_aa: CASSGSGGHEQYF
cdr3_nt: TGTGCCAGCAGTGGGTCGGGAGGGCACGAGCAGTACTTC
clone_size: -
j_call: TRBJ2-7
v_call: TRBV2
d_call: TRBD2

cdr3_aa: CASSLDAAGYNEQFF
cdr3_nt: TGTGCCAGCAGCTTAGACGCGGCGGGGTACAATGAGCAGTTCTTC
clone_size: -
j_call: TRBJ2-1
v_call: TRBV7-2
d_call: -

cdr3_aa: CAISGDYKGETQYF
cdr3_nt: TGTGCCATCAGTGGGGACTACAAGGGAGAGACCCAGTACTTC
clone_size: -
j_call: TRBJ2-5
v_call: TRBV10-3
d_call: TRBD2

cdr3_aa: CASRGSGTNYGYTF
cdr3_nt: TGTGCCAGCCGGGGGTCGGGTACTAACTATGGCTACACCTTC
clone_size: -
j_call: TRBJ1-2
v_call: TRBV2
d_call: -

cdr3_aa: CASRTMQGLASIYEQYF
cdr3_nt: TGTGCCAGCAGAACCATGCAGGGACTCGCATCGATATACGAGCAATACTTC
clone_size: -
j_call: TRBJ2-7
v_call: TRBV28
d_call: -

cdr3_aa: CASSLLGYSAGGPDF
cdr3_nt: TGTGCCAGCAGCTTGTTGGGTTACTCGGCGGGAGGGCCGGACTTC
clone_size: -
j_call: TRBJ2-4
v_call: TRBV5-5
d_call: TRBD2

cdr3_aa: CACQRGNQPQHF
cdr3_nt: TGTGCCTGCCAAAGGGGAAATCAGCCCCAGCATTTT
clone_size: -
j_call: TRBJ1-5
v_call: TRBV30
d_call: -

cdr3_aa: CSVVGHNEQFF
cdr3_nt: TGCAGCGTTGTTGGCCACAATGAGCAGTTCTTC
clone_size: -
j_call: TRBJ2-1
v_call: TRBV29-1
d_call: -

cdr3_aa: CASTFELAGGNEQFF
cdr3_nt: TGTGCCAGCACCTTTGAACTAGCGGGAGGCAATGAGCAGTTCTTC
clone_size: once
j_call: TRBJ2-1
v_call: TRBV27
d_call: TRBD2

cdr3_aa: CASSYGQGSYEQYF
cdr3_nt: TGTGCCAGCAGTTACGGACAGGGTAGCTACGAGCAGTACTTC
clone_size: -
j_call: TRBJ2-7
v_call: TRBV6-9
d_call: TRBD1

cdr3_aa: CASERLAGVDNEQFF
cdr3_nt: TGTGCCAGCGAGAGACTAGCGGGAGTTGACAATGAGCAGTTCTTC
clone_size: -
j_call: TRBJ2-1
v_call: TRBV28
d_call: TRBD2

cdr3_aa: CASSLAGGAETQYF
cdr3_nt: TGTGCCAGCAGCTTAGCGGGCGGGGCAGAGACCCAGTACTTC
clone_size: -
j_call: TRBJ2-5
v_call: TRBV7-2
d_call: -

cdr3_aa: CASSTQGAANYGYTF
cdr3_nt: TGTGCCAGTAGTACCCAGGGGGCAGCTAACTATGGCTACACCTTC
clone_size: once
j_call: TRBJ1-2
v_call: TRBV19
d_call: TRBD1

cdr3_aa: CASSPTGPSYNEQFF
cdr3_nt: TGTGCCAGCAGTCCTACGGGACCTTCCTACAATGAGCAGTTCTTC
clone_size: -
j_call: TRBJ2-1
v_call: TRBV28
d_call: -

cdr3_aa: CASGGTGSYEQYF
cdr3_nt: TGTGCCAGCGGGGGGACAGGGTCCTACGAGCAGTACTTC
clone_size: -
j_call: TRBJ2-7
v_call: TRBV5-4
d_call: TRBD1

cdr3_aa: CATAQGVSSYNEQFF
cdr3_nt: TGTGCCACCGCACAGGGGGTCAGCTCCTACAATGAGCAGTTCTTC
clone_size: once
j_call: TRBJ2-1
v_call: TRBV19
d_call: TRBD1

cdr3_aa: CASSPGSQETQYF
cdr3_nt: TGTGCCAGCTCACCAGGGAGCCAAGAGACCCAGTACTTC
clone_size: -
j_call: TRBJ2-5
v_call: TRBV18
d_call: -

cdr3_aa: CASSWGYRSNEKLFF
cdr3_nt: TGTGCCAGTAGTTGGGGGTACAGATCTAATGAAAAACTGTTTTTT
clone_size: -
j_call: TRBJ1-4
v_call: TRBV19
d_call: -

cdr3_aa: CASSPHNSALGSYGYTF
cdr3_nt: TGTGCCAGCAGCCCCCATAACTCTGCCCTGGGTAGCTATGGCTACACCTTC
clone_size: -
j_call: TRBJ1-2
v_call: TRBV28
d_call: -

cdr3_aa: CASSFGGSIYEQYF
cdr3_nt: TGTGCCAGCAGCTTCGGCGGGAGCATATACGAGCAGTACTTC
clone_size: -
j_call: TRBJ2-7
v_call: TRBV5-4
d_call: TRBD2

cdr3_aa: CASSFLTSGIGEQFF
cdr3_nt: TGTGCCAGTAGTTTTCTGACTAGCGGGATAGGTGAGCAGTTCTTC
clone_size: -
j_call: TRBJ2-1
v_call: TRBV19
d_call: TRBD2

cdr3_aa: CASSLLGTASEQYF
cdr3_nt: TGTGCCAGCAGTCTTTTAGGGACAGCTTCCGAGCAGTACTTC
clone_size: -
j_call: TRBJ2-7
v_call: TRBV27
d_call: TRBD1

cdr3_aa: CASTGWGTSEAGELFF
cdr3_nt: TGTGCCAGCACTGGTTGGGGGACTAGCGAAGCCGGGGAGCTGTTTTTT
clone_size: -
j_call: TRBJ2-2
v_call: TRBV28
d_call: TRBD2

cdr3_aa: CASSFWGNTEAFF
cdr3_nt: TGTGCCAGCAGCTTCTGGGGAAACACTGAAGCTTTCTTT
clone_size: -
j_call: TRBJ1-1
v_call: TRBV11-2
d_call: -

cdr3_aa: CASSPGRADTEAFF
cdr3_nt: TGTGCCAGCTCACCCGGCAGGGCGGACACTGAAGCTTTCTTT
clone_size: -
j_call: TRBJ1-1
v_call: TRBV18
d_call: -

cdr3_aa: CASSRQQQNIQYF
cdr3_nt: TGCGCCAGCAGCCGTCAACAGCAAAACATTCAGTACTTC
clone_size: -
j_call: TRBJ2-4
v_call: TRBV4-1
d_call: -